This is a list of T cell receptor beta chains from one sample in a study of metastatic and nonmetastatic thyroid tumors. Via MiXCR, TCRdb re-called the PCR reads. Of approximately 30,000 clones listed, around 7.4% were seen once; the top ten hold around 45%. The specimen sequenced was blood. Receptor source: a female donor with papillary thyroid cancer or a benign thyroid nodule (not recorded which). Some clones in this sample may be carry-over from other donors' samples. Both conserved end residues are part of each CDR3. The D gene is left open where the match is weak. A row's size may be missing; if present it is once, few, many or a size class.

V	J	size	D	CDR3	DNA
TRBV7-2	TRBJ1-5	many	TRBD1	CASSVTGGNQPQHF	TGTGCCAGCAGCGTGACAGGGGGCAATCAGCCCCAGCATTTT
TRBV7-8	TRBJ2-3	many	.	CASSPGSVDTQYF	TGTGCCAGCAGCCCTGGGAGCGTTGATACGCAGTATTTT
TRBV19	TRBJ1-2	many	TRBD1	CASSIRDSLLWDYTF	TGTGCCAGTAGTATCCGGGACAGCCTTTTATGGGACTACACCTTC
TRBV6-1	TRBJ2-7	many	TRBD2	CASTRTRGHEQYF	TGTGCCAGCACCAGGACTAGAGGACATGAGCAGTACTTC
TRBV11-3	TRBJ1-3	many	TRBD1	CASSYGTGARVRGNTIYF	TGTGCCAGCAGCTATGGGACAGGGGCCAGGGTGAGAGGAAACACCATATATTTT
TRBV4-1	TRBJ1-2	many	.	CASRRSAGVNYGYTF	TGCGCCAGCAGACGCTCGGCCGGGGTAAATTATGGCTACACCTTC
TRBV7-7	TRBJ2-7	many	.	CASSLGQGTGYEQYF	TGTGCTAGCAGCTTAGGCCAGGGAACAGGGTACGAGCAGTACTTC
TRBV29-1	TRBJ2-2	many	.	CSVARAPGELFF	TGCAGCGTTGCCAGGGCTCCCGGGGAGCTGTTTTTT
TRBV20-1	TRBJ2-2	many	TRBD1	CSARPGQGAFIGELFF	TGCAGTGCTAGACCAGGACAGGGGGCTTTCATCGGGGAGCTGTTTTTT
TRBV7-7	TRBJ2-7	.	.	CASSLARSSYEQYF	TGTGCCAGCAGCTTAGCGAGGAGCTCCTACGAGCAGTACTTC